Each of the 11 T cell receptor beta chains below was sequenced from the same sample in a study of tumour-infiltrating T cells in Burkitt lymphoma. The assay was immunoSEQ multiplex PCR, and TCRdb's table has in-frame clones only and misses some. Among around 48,000 clones listed, around a third were seen once. Specimen: tumor tissue. The receptors stem from a human donor with Burkitt lymphoma.

This clone was recorded once. The chain recombines TRBV7-2 with TRBJ1-1; D is unclear. This CDR3 has 15 residues. CDR1 and CDR2 (germline): SGHTA, FQGNSA. Trimming shortened V by 0 bases and J by 2 bases, and 10 bases separated the two germline ends. This chain's CDR3 is CASSLAAVRNTEAFF. For the CDR3, the DNA is TGTGCCAGCAGCTTAGCAGCAGTACGAAACACTGAAGCTTTCTTT.

The chain combines TRBV5-4 with TRBJ2-5; 7 bases are shared with TRBD1. The CDR3 loop spans 16 amino acids. The ends lost 4 bases at V and 3 bases at J; junction bases unmatched: 12. Germline V CDR1 and CDR2: SGHNT, YYREEE (reference sequence). The CDR3 loop reads CASSRPTTGTKETQYF. The CDR3 DNA sequence: TGTGCCAGCAGCCGCCCGACGACAGGGACGAAAGAGACCCAGTACTTC.

This rearrangement joins TRBV10-2 to TRBJ1-1, with 9 bases that match TRBD1. The germline V gene has CDR1 WSHSY and CDR2 SAAADI. The ends lost 5 bases at V and 4 bases at J; junction bases unmatched: 5. The CDR3 totals 14 residues. The CDR3 DNA sequence: TGCGCCAGCAGTAAAGGACAGGGGCGCACTGAAGCTTTCTTT. This translates into CASSKGQGRTEAFF.

This clone has only a few counts. The chain joins TRBV6-1 to TRBJ2-7; D might be TRBD1 (6 bases). CDR1 is MNHNS and CDR2 is SASEGT in the germline V gene. V lost 3 bases to trimming and J lost 4 bases, with 16 bases between them. CDR3 size: 15 residues. DNA of the CDR3: TGTGCCAGCAGTGACCCCCAGGGGTCAGAATACGAGCAGTACTTC. Translating gives CASSDPQGSEYEQYF.

The chain employs TRBV27 and TRBJ2-2; the D is unclear. CDR3 size: 15 residues. Germline CDR1 MNHEY, CDR2 SMNVEV (reference sequence). Trimming removed 2 bases at V and 2 bases at J, with 9 bases between. The CDR3 DNA reads as TGTGCCAGCAGTTTAAATGGTATAAACACCGGGGAGCTGTTTTTT. It yields the protein CASSLNGINTGELFF.

This clone was seen more than once but under ten times. This chain joins TRBV7-2 and TRBJ1-4; possibly TRBD1 for D (5 bases). The V end was cut by 1 base, the J end by 11 bases, with 11 bases between. The CDR3 consists of 13 residues. Per the germline V gene, CDR1 is SGHTA and CDR2 is FQGNSA. CDR3 amino acids: CASSLGGYGKLFF. The DNA of the CDR3 is TGTGCCAGCAGCTTAGGGGGGTACGGGAAACTGTTTTTT.

V gene TRBV5-1 combines with J gene TRBJ2-7; 8 nucleotides line up with TRBD1. V lost 0 bases to trimming and J lost 4 bases; unmatched junction nucleotides: 6. CDR1 is SGHRS and CDR2 is YFSETQ in the germline V gene. The CDR3 contains 15 residues. In nucleotides, the CDR3 is TGCGCCAGCAGCTTGGTCTACAGGGGGAGGTACGAGCAGTACTTC. Amino acid sequence: CASSLVYRGRYEQYF.

This clone appeared a few times. The chain has TRBV30 and TRBJ1-3, with unresolved D. Trimming removed 2 bases at V and 0 bases at J, with 5 bases between. This CDR3 has 13 residues. Germline assignment: CDR1 GTSNPN and CDR2 SVGIG (reference sequence). The CDR3 DNA follows: TGTGCCTGGAGTTTTACCTCTGGAAACACCATATATTTT. Its protein is CAWSFTSGNTIYF.

The table lists this clone with a few counts. J is TRBJ1-4 and V is TRBV10-3; D is possibly TRBD1 (5 bases). The CDR3 length is 14 residues. The V and J ends lost 3 bases and 8 bases respectively, with 13 bases between them. The germline CDR1 and CDR2 sequences are ENHRY and SYGVKD. DNA for the CDR3: TGTGCCATCAGTGACAGGGTCCCCAGCGAAAAACTGTTTTTT. It is translated as CAISDRVPSEKLFF.

This clone was counted a few times. This chain joins TRBV14 and TRBJ2-3, with D tentatively TRBD1 (6 bases). The germline gives CDR1 SGHDN, CDR2 FVKESK. The germline V and J ends were trimmed by 0 bases and 6 bases, with 7 bases remaining between them. The CDR3 length is 13 residues. The CDR3 DNA follows: TGTGCCAGCAGCCAAGAGACAGGTGATACGCAGTATTTT. Its protein product is CASSQETGDTQYF.

The chain recombines TRBV5-1 with TRBJ2-3; D is possibly TRBD1 (6 bases). The germline V gene has CDR1 SGHRS and CDR2 YFSETQ. This CDR3 spans 17 amino acids. V gave up 0 bases and J gave up 3 bases, with 17 bases separating them. CDR3 DNA sequence: TGCGCCAGCAGCTTGGGACCTCGCAGGGGCGGGACAGATACGCAGTATTTT. Amino acids: CASSLGPRRGGTDTQYF.